The 16 T cell receptor beta chains below all came from one sample that was sequenced in a study of blood T cells in healthy people across ages. Alongside a J-beta primer mix, a sample-barcoded 5' primer served in a second PCR lasting roughly 7 to 12 cycles. TCRdb used MiXCR to reprocess the 5' RACE reads, holding one entry per CDR3 protein. Of 1.5 million to 2 million distinct CDR3 sequences listed, around 48% are singletons. What was sequenced was blood. The source of these receptors is a woman in her thirties or forties in good health.

This rearrangement joins TRBV7-9 to TRBJ2-5, with TRBD2 identical over 11 bases. The germline V gene has CDR1 SEHNR and CDR2 FQNEAQ (reference sequence). The V gene end was trimmed by 4 bases and the J gene end by 11 bases; junction bases not matched to a gene: 15. This CDR3 is 16 amino acids long. CDR3 residues: CASSSMVSGGENEQYF. The CDR3 nucleotides are TGTGCCAGCAGCTCTATGGTTAGCGGGGGGGAGAATGAGCAGTACTTC. Based on the CDR3 plus reference TRBV7-9 and TRBJ2-5, the full variable domain is DTGVSQNPRHKITKRGQNVTFRCDPISEHNRLYWYRQTLGQGPEFLTYFQNEAQLEKSRLLSDRFSAERPKGSFSTLEIQRTEQGDSAMYLCASSSMVSGGENEQYFGPGTRLLVL.

This chain connects TRBV2 to TRBJ2-7, with D perhaps TRBD2 (5 bases). The CDR3 totals 18 residues. CDR1 and CDR2 (germline): SNHLY, FYNNEI. The V and J ends lost 3 bases and 0 bases respectively, with 21 bases between them. This CDR3 is CASSDLWAASTSSYEQYF. CDR3 DNA: TGTGCCAGCAGTGATTTGTGGGCAGCCAGTACTAGCTCCTACGAGCAGTACTTC.

Only a few counts were recorded for this clonotype. The genes are TRBV4-1 and TRBJ2-6; unclear D gene. The CDR3 runs 16 residues. The V end was cut by 0 bases, the J end by 0 bases, with 6 bases between. Per germline, CDR1 MGHRA and CDR2 YSYEKL. CDR3 loop: CASSQEPDSGANVLTF. CDR3 DNA sequence: TGCGCCAGCAGCCAAGAACCGGACTCTGGGGCCAACGTCCTGACTTTC.

The genes are TRBV4-3 and TRBJ1-2; D is uncertain. This CDR3 contains 14 residues. Germline V CDR1 and CDR2: LGHNA, YSLEER. Deletions cut 0 bases from V and 5 bases from J, with 10 bases between. In nucleotides, the CDR3 is TGCGCCAGCAGCCAAGAAAGAACGGCTTATGGCTACACCTTC. Translating it yields CASSQERTAYGYTF.

V is TRBV5-1 and J is TRBJ1-1, with unresolved D. V was clipped by 4 bases and J by 3 bases, with 13 bases between them. Germline lookup yields CDR1 SGHRS and CDR2 YFSETQ. The CDR3 extends over 14 amino acids. CDR3 in DNA: TGCGCCAGCAGCAGTGGCGGGGATCACACTGAAGCTTTCTTT. Translation: CASSSGGDHTEAFF. Full variable domain (missing parts from reference TRBV5-1 and TRBJ1-1): KAGVTQTPRYLIKTRGQQVTLSCSPISGHRSVSWYQQTPGQGLQFLFEYFSETQRNKGNFPGRFSGRQFSNSRSEMNVSTLELGDSALYLCASSSGGDHTEAFFGQGTRLTVV.

This clonotype was recorded a few times. This chain joins TRBV7-9 and TRBJ2-7; tentative D call: TRBD1 (6 bases). The V end lost 4 bases, the J end lost 2 bases, and 18 bases lay between the germline ends. Germline V lookup: CDR1 SEHNR, CDR2 FQNEAQ (reference sequence). The CDR3 consists of 16 residues. CDR3 region: CASSSTSDRRTYEQYF. CDR3 sequence (DNA): TGTGCCAGCAGCTCAACCAGTGACAGGAGGACCTACGAGCAGTACTTC.

This rearrangement joins TRBV6-2 or TRBV6-3 to TRBJ2-7, with TRBD2 matching 9 bases. Trimming cost V 2 bases and J 0 bases; bases outside gene matches: 8. This CDR3 comprises 17 residues. Germline V gene lookup returns CDR1 MNHEY and CDR2 SVGEGT. The CDR3 DNA sequence: TGTGCCAGCAGTTACGGAACCCTAGCGGGGAGCTCCTACGAGCAGTACTTC. Encoded protein: CASSYGTLAGSSYEQYF.

The V gene is TRBV4-3, the J gene TRBJ2-1; D perhaps matches TRBD1 (6 bases). The CDR3 length is 16 residues. V shed 0 bases and J shed 5 bases, with 14 bases lying between them. In germline, CDR1 is LGHNA, CDR2 YSLEER. The DNA for the CDR3 is TGCGCCAGCAGCCAAGAGTATCCAGGGGCAGACAATGAGCAGTTCTTC. Translating gives CASSQEYPGADNEQFF.

The chain joins TRBV15 to TRBJ2-1, with D perhaps matching TRBD2 (6 bases). This CDR3 comprises 14 residues. Germline V lookup: CDR1 LNHNV, CDR2 YYDKDF (reference sequence). Trimming took 3 bases from V and 10 from J, leaving 16 bases between them. The CDR3, as DNA: TGTGCCACCAGCAGCCTACTACTAAGCGGGGAGCAGTTCTTC. Protein sequence: CATSSLLLSGEQFF.

V and J are TRBV28 and TRBJ1-2; 7 nucleotides align to TRBD1. CDR3 length equals 14 residues. Germline CDR1 is MDHEN and CDR2 is SYDVKM. J lost 8 bases, V lost 7 bases, and 13 bases had no gene match. The CDR3: CASITQGPPWGYTF. CDR3 sequence (DNA): TGTGCCAGCATCACACAGGGGCCGCCCTGGGGCTACACCTTC.

In its sample, this clonotype was seen a few times. The chain has TRBV10-3 and TRBJ2-1, with 7 bases identical to TRBD2. V gave up 6 bases and J gave up 7 bases; unmatched junction bases: 6. Germline V lookup: CDR1 ENHRY, CDR2 SYGVKD. This CDR3 has 13 amino acids. CDR3 coding DNA: TGTGCCATCAGAGCGGGGTCCGGGAATGAGCAGTTCTTC. As protein: CAIRAGSGNEQFF.

This chain links TRBV7-6 with TRBJ1-2; TRBD1 matches 9 bases. This CDR3 is 17 amino acids long. Trimming took 5 bases from V and 5 from J; bases not matched to a gene: 15. Looked up from germline, CDR1 is SGHVS and CDR2 is FNYEAQ. The CDR3 nucleotides read TGTGCCAGCAGCCCCAGACACCGGACAGGGGAGTCGTATGGCTACACCTTC. Its protein product is CASSPRHRTGESYGYTF.

This clonotype is a singleton in its sample. This chain joins TRBV15 and TRBJ1-4, with D possibly matching TRBD1 (6 bases). Germline V gene data show CDR1 as LNHNV and CDR2 as YYDKDF (reference sequence). Deletions cut 3 bases from V and 7 bases from J, with 9 bases between. CDR3 size: 13 residues. The CDR3: CATSRSGAEKLFF. The CDR3 DNA reads as TGTGCCACCAGCAGGTCAGGGGCTGAAAAACTGTTTTTT.

The CDR3 loop reads CASSSRTVSNQPQHF. Written as DNA, the CDR3 is TGTGCCAGCAGCTCACGGACAGTTAGCAATCAGCCCCAGCATTTT. The gene calls are TRBV7-6 and TRBJ1-5; maybe TRBD1 (6 bases). Trimming removed 4 bases from V and 0 bases from J, with 10 bases in between. CDR1 and CDR2 (germline): SGHVS, FNYEAQ. This CDR3 is 15 amino acids long.

The sample holds a few counts of this clonotype. The gene calls are TRBV6-2 or TRBV6-3 and TRBJ2-3; D tentatively fits TRBD1 or TRBD2 (5 bases each). Trimming left V 0 bases short and J 0 bases short, with 13 bases between. The CDR3 totals 17 residues. Germline-derived CDR1 and CDR2 are MNHEY and SVGEGT. This CDR3 reads CASSYSPPGQSTDTQYF. Written as DNA, the CDR3 is TGTGCCAGCAGTTACTCCCCACCGGGGCAGAGCACAGATACGCAGTATTTT.

The table lists this clonotype with a few counts. This chain connects TRBV3-1 to TRBJ1-2; tentative D call: TRBD1 (5 bases). The CDR3 is made up of 16 amino acids. V gave up 4 bases and J gave up 4 bases, with 19 bases separating them. CDR1 and CDR2 from the germline V gene are LGHDT and YNNKEL (reference sequence). The CDR3 loop reads CASSPIQVGHGYGYTF. In DNA form, the CDR3 reads TGTGCCAGCAGCCCAATACAGGTAGGGCACGGCTATGGCTACACCTTC.